Listed here are 19 T cell receptor beta chains from one sample, sequenced in a study of OX40 agonist ivuxolimab in advanced cancers. TCRdb's copy holds only in-frame clones and misses some; the assay was immunoSEQ multiplex PCR. The sample shows fewer than 90,000 clones, around 88% of them seen only once. The sample consisted of CD4+ or CD8+ T cells sorted from blood, taken in a trial of the OX40 agonist ivuxolimab. These receptors originate from an adult with an advanced solid tumor such as melanoma, head and neck, liver or kidney cancer.

This chain links TRBV27 with TRBJ1-2, with 11 bases fitting TRBD1. J gave up 8 bases and V 4 bases, and 12 bases lay outside the gene matches. The CDR3 consists of 16 residues. Looked up from germline, CDR1 is MNHEY and CDR2 is SMNVEV (reference sequence). The CDR3 here is CASSSARDRGLNGYTF. The DNA for the CDR3 is TGTGCCAGCAGTTCCGCCCGGGACAGGGGGTTGAACGGCTACACCTTC.

Concerning this clone: Other DNA sequences in the sample encode the same CDR3. The rearrangement links TRBV2 to TRBJ2-7; 7 bases are shared with TRBD1. The CDR3 length is 14 residues. The V gene's germline CDR1 is SNHLY and CDR2 FYNNEI. The ends lost 4 bases at V and 1 base at J; junction bases unmatched: 4. As DNA, the CDR3 is TGTGCCAGCAGTGTCGGGACAGCTTCCTACGAGCAGTACTTC. Protein product: CASSVGTASYEQYF.

The rearrangement links TRBV29-1 to TRBJ2-1, with D possibly matching TRBD1 (5 bases). Trimming stripped 2 bases from V and 8 bases from J, with 7 bases between. This CDR3 is 11 amino acids long. Germline CDR1 SQVTM, CDR2 ANQGSEA. The CDR3 sequence is CSVEQGDEQFF. The CDR3 nucleotides read TGCAGCGTTGAACAGGGCGATGAGCAGTTCTTC.

There are a few counts of this clone. The chain links TRBV5-1 to TRBJ2-7; D gene unclear. CDR1 SGHRS and CDR2 YFSETQ come from the germline V gene. The length of the CDR3 is 11 residues. V dropped 4 bases and J dropped 3 bases, with 5 bases sitting between them. The CDR3 DNA reads as TGCGCCAGCAGCAGAAACTACGAGCAGTACTTC. As protein: CASSRNYEQYF.

This clone was seen a single time. V and J are TRBV9 and TRBJ1-3, with no clear D. This CDR3 has 14 residues. Deletions cut 2 bases from V and 1 base from J, with 7 bases between. CDR1 and CDR2 from the germline V gene are SGDLS and YYNGEE. CDR3 coding DNA: TGTGCCAGCAGCGTTGTCGGGTCTGGAAACACCATATATTTT. Its protein product is CASSVVGSGNTIYF.

The J gene is TRBJ2-5, the V gene TRBV7-6; either TRBD1 or TRBD2 may supply D (6 bases each). This CDR3 spans 15 amino acids. The V and J ends lost 2 bases and 5 bases respectively, with 15 bases between them. CDR1 and CDR2 from the germline V gene are SGHVS and FNYEAQ. The CDR3 nucleotides read TGTGCCAGCAGCTTAAGCCCGGGGGCCTTTGAGACCCAGTACTTC. Protein sequence: CASSLSPGAFETQYF.

The chain uses TRBV9 and TRBJ1-4; D perhaps matches TRBD1 (5 bases). The CDR3 has 16 residues. Trimming removed 0 bases from V and 13 bases from J, with 22 bases in between. CDR1 SGDLS and CDR2 YYNGEE come from the germline V gene. The CDR3 is CASSVERDPRGRGLFF. The CDR3 bases are TGTGCCAGCAGCGTAGAAAGGGACCCTCGAGGACGGGGACTGTTTTTT.

This rearrangement joins TRBV6-5 to TRBJ1-2; possible D gene TRBD1, 6 bases. The CDR3 length is 12 residues. Trimming stripped 7 bases from V and 7 bases from J, with 13 bases between. Germline values: CDR1 MNHEY, CDR2 SVGAGI. CDR3 protein: CASMRGGRGYTF. The CDR3 bases are TGTGCCAGCATGAGGGGGGGCCGTGGCTACACCTTC.

This clone was detected only once. The gene calls are TRBV7-9 and TRBJ2-5; either TRBD1 or TRBD2 may supply D (5 bases each). Trimming took off 0 bases at V and 4 bases at J, with 12 bases between the two ends. There are 15 residues in the CDR3. Looked up from germline, CDR1 is SEHNR and CDR2 is FQNEAQ (reference sequence). In DNA, the CDR3 is TGTGCCAGCAGCTTAGCCTCCGGGGCTGGAGAGACCCAGTACTTC. This gives the protein CASSLASGAGETQYF.

This clone has more than one count but fewer than ten. V gene TRBV7-9 combines with J gene TRBJ1-1; D is undetermined. CDR3 length: 14 residues. The germline V gene encodes CDR1 SEHNR and CDR2 FQNEAQ (reference sequence). The V and J ends lost 7 bases and 3 bases respectively, with 15 bases between them. CDR3 DNA sequence: TGTGCCAGCACCGCTAAATCGTGGGACACTGAAGCTTTCTTT. It is translated as CASTAKSWDTEAFF.

A remark on this clone: At one end the junction does not follow the germline gene, possibly because of a read error. V usage is TRBV29-1 and J usage is TRBJ2-7; D ambiguous. The germline gives CDR1 SQVTM, CDR2 ANQGSEA. The length of the CDR3 is 9 residues. CDR3: CSVEDGRIF. The DNA for the CDR3 is TGCAGCGTTGAAGACGGTAGGATTTTC.

The V and J genes are TRBV5-1 and TRBJ2-7; perhaps TRBD1 as D (6 bases). The germline V gene has CDR1 SGHRS and CDR2 YFSETQ. The length of the CDR3 is 15 residues. Trimming removed 3 bases at V and 4 bases at J, with 17 bases between. Here the CDR3 DNA reads TGCGCCAGCAGCTCCGGTGGGCAGGGGTTGTACGAGCAGTACTTC. Encoded protein: CASSSGGQGLYEQYF.

This chain uses TRBV5-1 with TRBJ2-3; D remains ambiguous. There are 15 residues in the CDR3. Germline assignment: CDR1 SGHRS and CDR2 YFSETQ. V gave up 4 bases and J gave up 5 bases, with 17 bases separating them. CDR3 loop: CASSPTSQAVDTQYF. Written as DNA, the CDR3 is TGCGCCAGCAGCCCAACCTCTCAGGCCGTAGATACGCAGTATTTT.

V gene TRBV7-8 combines with J gene TRBJ1-5; D possibly corresponds to TRBD1 (5 bases). The CDR3 sequence is 15 residues long. Germline CDR1 reads SGHVS; CDR2 reads FQNEAQ. The V gene lost 5 bases and the J gene lost 1 base, with 12 bases spanning the gap. CDR3 residues: CASSRGQMSNQPQHF. CDR3 DNA sequence: TGTGCCAGCAGCCGTGGACAAATGAGCAATCAGCCCCAGCATTTT.

The chain is built from TRBV18 and TRBJ1-1; D is perhaps TRBD1 (6 bases). The CDR3 consists of 12 residues. V lost 6 bases, J lost 6 bases, and 11 bases lay in between. Germline CDR1 and CDR2: KGHSH and LQKENI. In DNA, the CDR3 is TGTGCCAGCTCCCCAGGGGTTTCTGAAGCTTTCTTT. As protein: CASSPGVSEAFF.

This sequence joins TRBV11-3 and TRBJ2-1; D is unresolved. Germline lookup yields CDR1 SGHNT and CDR2 YENEEA. Trimming cost V 1 base and J 3 bases, with 4 bases left between them. The CDR3 has 13 amino acids. The CDR3 DNA is TGTGCCAGCAGCTTAGGGAGCTACAATGAGCAGTTCTTC. It specifies CASSLGSYNEQFF.

In its sample, this clone was seen once. The chain joins TRBV9 to TRBJ1-2; 8 bases map to TRBD1. The germline gives CDR1 SGDLS, CDR2 YYNGEE. The CDR3 runs to 13 residues. V was clipped by 4 bases and J by 6 bases; unmatched bases: 5. The CDR3 sequence is CASSRQGWDGYTF. DNA for the CDR3: TGTGCCAGCAGCCGACAGGGGTGGGATGGCTACACCTTC.

This clone came up a few times. This chain connects TRBV18 to TRBJ1-6; D gene unclear. Trimming stripped 3 bases from V and 8 bases from J, with 8 bases between. The CDR3 is 13 amino acids. Germline V gene lookup returns CDR1 KGHSH and CDR2 LQKENI. The CDR3 nucleotides are TGTGCCAGCTCACCGGGCGGGGATTCACCCCTCCACTTT. It codes for CASSPGGDSPLHF.

The chain joins TRBV6-1 to TRBJ1-2, with D unclear. Germline V lookup: CDR1 MNHNS, CDR2 SASEGT. Trimming cost V 7 bases and J 4 bases, with 7 bases left between them. The CDR3 is 11 amino acids. CDR3 coding DNA: TGTGCCAGCACCCGGGGCTATGGCTACACCTTC. It translates to CASTRGYGYTF.